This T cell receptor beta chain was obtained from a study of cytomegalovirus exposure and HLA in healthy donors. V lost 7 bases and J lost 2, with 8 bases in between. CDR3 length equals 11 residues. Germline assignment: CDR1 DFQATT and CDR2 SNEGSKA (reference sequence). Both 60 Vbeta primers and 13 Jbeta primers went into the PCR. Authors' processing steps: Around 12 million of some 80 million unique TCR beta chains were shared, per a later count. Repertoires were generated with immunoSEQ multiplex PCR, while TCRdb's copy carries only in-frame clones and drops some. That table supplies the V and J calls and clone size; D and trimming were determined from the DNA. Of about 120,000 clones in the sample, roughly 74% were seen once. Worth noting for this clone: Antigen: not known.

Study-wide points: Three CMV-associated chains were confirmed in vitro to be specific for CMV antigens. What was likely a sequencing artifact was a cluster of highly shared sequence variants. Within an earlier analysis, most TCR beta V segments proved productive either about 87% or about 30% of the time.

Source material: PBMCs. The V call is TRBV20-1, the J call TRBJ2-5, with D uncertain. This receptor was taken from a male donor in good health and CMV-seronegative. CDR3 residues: CSEAEQETQYF. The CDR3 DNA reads TGCAGTGAGGCGGAACAAGAGACCCAGTACTTC.